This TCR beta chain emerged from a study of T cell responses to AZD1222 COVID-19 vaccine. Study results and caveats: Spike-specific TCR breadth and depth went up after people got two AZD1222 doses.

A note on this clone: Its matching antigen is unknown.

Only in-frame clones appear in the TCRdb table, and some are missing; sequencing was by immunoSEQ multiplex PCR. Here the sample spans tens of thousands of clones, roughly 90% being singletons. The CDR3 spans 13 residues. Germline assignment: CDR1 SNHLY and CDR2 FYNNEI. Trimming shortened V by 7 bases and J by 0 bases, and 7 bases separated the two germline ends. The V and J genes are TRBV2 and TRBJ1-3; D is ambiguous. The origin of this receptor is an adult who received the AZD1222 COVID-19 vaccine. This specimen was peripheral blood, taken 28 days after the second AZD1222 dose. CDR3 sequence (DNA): TGTGCCAGCACGATAGACTCTGGAAACACCATATATTTT. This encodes CASTIDSGNTIYF.